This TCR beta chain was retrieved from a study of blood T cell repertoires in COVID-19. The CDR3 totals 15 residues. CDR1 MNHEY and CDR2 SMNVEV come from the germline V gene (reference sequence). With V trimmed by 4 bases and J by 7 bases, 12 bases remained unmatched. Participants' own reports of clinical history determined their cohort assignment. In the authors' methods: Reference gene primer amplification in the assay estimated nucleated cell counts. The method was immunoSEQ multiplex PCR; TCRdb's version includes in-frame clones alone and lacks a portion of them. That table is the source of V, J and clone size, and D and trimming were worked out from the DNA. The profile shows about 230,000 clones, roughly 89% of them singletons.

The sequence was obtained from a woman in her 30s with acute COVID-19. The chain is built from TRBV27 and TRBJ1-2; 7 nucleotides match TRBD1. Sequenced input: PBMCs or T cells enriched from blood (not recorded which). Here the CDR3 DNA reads TGTGCCAGCAGTTCCTTCGACAGGGAAATAGGTGGCTACACCTTC. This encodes CASSSFDREIGGYTF.